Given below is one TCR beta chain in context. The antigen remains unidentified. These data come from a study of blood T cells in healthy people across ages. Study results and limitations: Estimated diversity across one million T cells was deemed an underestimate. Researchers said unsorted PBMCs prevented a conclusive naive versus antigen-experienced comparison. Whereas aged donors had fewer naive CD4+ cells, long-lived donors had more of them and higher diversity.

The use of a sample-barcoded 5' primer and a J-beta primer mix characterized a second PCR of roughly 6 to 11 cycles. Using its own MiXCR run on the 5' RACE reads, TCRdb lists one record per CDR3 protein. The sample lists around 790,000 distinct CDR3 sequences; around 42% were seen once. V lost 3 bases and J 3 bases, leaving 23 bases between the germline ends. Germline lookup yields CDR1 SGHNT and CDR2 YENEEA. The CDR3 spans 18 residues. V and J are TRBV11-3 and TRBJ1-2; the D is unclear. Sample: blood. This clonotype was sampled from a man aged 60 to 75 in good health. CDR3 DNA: TGTGCCAGCAGCTTCGGTTCGTCCGGCCCCTTTACGGACTATGGCTACACCTTC. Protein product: CASSFGSSGPFTDYGYTF.